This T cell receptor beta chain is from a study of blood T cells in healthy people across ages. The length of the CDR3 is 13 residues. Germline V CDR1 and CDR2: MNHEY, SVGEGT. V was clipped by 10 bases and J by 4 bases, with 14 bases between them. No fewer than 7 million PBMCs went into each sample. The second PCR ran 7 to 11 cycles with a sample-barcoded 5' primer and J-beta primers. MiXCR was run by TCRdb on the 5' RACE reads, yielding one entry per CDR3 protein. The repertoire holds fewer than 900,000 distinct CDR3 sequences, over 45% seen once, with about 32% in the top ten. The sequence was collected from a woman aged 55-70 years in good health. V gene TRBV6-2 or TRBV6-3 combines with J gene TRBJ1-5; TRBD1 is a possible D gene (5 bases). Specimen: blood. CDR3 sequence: CAIRKGYNQPQHF. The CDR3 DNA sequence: TGTGCCATACGAAAGGGGTATAATCAGCCCCAGCATTTT.